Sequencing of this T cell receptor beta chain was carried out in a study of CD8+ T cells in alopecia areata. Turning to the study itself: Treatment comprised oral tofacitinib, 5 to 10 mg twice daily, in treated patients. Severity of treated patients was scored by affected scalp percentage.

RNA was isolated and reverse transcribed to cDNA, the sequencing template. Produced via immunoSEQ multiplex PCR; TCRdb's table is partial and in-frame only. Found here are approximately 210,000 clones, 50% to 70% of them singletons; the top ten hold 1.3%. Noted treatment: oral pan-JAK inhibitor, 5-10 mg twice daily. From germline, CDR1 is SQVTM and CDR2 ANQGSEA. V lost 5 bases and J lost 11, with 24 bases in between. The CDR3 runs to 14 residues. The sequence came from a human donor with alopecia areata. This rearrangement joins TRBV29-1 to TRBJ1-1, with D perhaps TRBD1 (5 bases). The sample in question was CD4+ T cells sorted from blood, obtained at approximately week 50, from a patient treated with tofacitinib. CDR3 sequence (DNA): TGCAGCGTTATCGACATATCGGGGGAATGGGATGCTTTCTTT. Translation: CSVIDISGEWDAFF.